This T cell receptor beta chain was profiled in a study of CD4 T cells in relation to SARS-CoV-2 and coronaviruses. Whole-study context: ViraFEST: approximately nine-day antigen culture of PBMCs, then TCR beta CDR3 sequencing.

Before the COVID-19 pandemic, during about 2010-2019, CD4+ T cells were taken from unexposed donors. After about 11 days of culture, CD4+ T cells were isolated. Libraries were prepared by immunoSEQ multiplex PCR; TCRdb keeps only in-frame clonotypes and omits some of them. The data contain 25,000 or so clones, about three quarters of them singletons. Trimming stripped 2 bases from V and 1 base from J, with 9 bases between. The CDR3 is 14 residues long. The germline V gene has CDR1 SGHNT and CDR2 YYREEE (reference sequence). In the case of this clone: Its matching antigen is unknown.

The chain combines TRBV5-4 with TRBJ2-5; no clear D. This TCR was sampled from a human donor in good health. The sample taken for sequencing was CD4+ T cells from PBMCs, cultured in vitro. The CDR3 coding sequence is TGTGCCAGCAGCTTAAGTTTGGGCCAAGAGACCCAGTACTTC. Translation: CASSLSLGQETQYF. The whole variable domain, remainder taken from reference TRBV5-4 and TRBJ2-5, is ETGVTQSPTHLIKTRGQQVTLRCSSQSGHNTVSWYQQALGQGPQFIFQYYREEENGRGNFPPRFSGLQFPNYSSELNVNALELDDSALYLCASSLSLGQETQYFGPGTRLLVL.